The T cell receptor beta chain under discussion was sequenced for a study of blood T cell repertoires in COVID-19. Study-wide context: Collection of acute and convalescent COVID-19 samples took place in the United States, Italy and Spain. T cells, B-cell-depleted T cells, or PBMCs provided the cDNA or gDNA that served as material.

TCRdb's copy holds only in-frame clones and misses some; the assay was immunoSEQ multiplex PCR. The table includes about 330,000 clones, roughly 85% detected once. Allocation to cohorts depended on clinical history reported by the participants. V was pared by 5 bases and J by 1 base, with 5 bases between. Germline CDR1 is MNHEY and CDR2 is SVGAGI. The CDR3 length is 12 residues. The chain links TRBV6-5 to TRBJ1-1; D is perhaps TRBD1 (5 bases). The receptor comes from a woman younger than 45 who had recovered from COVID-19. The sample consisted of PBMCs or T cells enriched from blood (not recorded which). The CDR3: CASSTGNTEAFF. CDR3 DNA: TGTGCCAGCAGTACAGGGAACACTGAAGCTTTCTTT.